Here is one T cell receptor beta chain with its context. Antigen specificity is unknown. CDR1 SGHDT and CDR2 YYEEEE come from the germline V gene. V shed 5 bases and J shed 4 bases, with 15 bases lying between them. CDR3 length equals 14 residues. The data belong to a study of T cell responses to AZD1222 COVID-19 vaccine. The study, taken as a whole, reports: Unmutated regions of variants are reportedly targeted by nearly half of spike-specific TCRs. Donor demographics were predominantly white British with a female majority; clonal diversity may be underestimated. Spike-wide vaccine-associated CD4 TCRs dominated at 160-218 and 743-854.

Profiling relied on immunoSEQ multiplex PCR, and the TCRdb table lists in-frame clones only, not all of them. The sample contains roughly 120,000 clones, 90% to 95% of which appear only once. The V call is TRBV5-6, the J call TRBJ1-1; the D is unclear. Sequencing used peripheral blood, obtained on day 0 of AZD1222 vaccination. This sequence originates from an adult in good health. The CDR3 nucleotides read TGTGCCAGCAGGTCCCGGGCCCCCTTCACTGAAGCTTTCTTT. Translated: CASRSRAPFTEAFF.